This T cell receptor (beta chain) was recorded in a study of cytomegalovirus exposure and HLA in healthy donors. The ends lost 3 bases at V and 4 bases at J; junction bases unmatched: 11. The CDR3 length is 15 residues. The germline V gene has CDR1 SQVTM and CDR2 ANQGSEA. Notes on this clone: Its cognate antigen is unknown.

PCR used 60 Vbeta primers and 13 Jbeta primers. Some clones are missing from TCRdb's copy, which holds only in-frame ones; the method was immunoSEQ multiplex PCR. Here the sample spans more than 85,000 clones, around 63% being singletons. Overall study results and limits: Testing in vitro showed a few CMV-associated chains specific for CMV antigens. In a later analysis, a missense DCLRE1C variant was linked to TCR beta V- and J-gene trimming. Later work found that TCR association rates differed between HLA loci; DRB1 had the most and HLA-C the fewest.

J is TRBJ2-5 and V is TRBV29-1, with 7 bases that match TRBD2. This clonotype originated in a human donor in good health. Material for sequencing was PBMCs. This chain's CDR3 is CSVDTSVMGGETQYF. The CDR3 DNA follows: TGCAGCGTTGATACTAGCGTTATGGGCGGAGAGACCCAGTACTTC.